This TCR beta chain derives from a study of T cells after yellow fever vaccination (dated by TCRdb to the late 2010s). At the level of the whole study: Libraries from fractions with low cell numbers were prepared with the SMART-Seq v4 Ultra Low Input RNA kit. To track T-cell clones before and after primary and booster YFV17D yellow fever vaccination, bulk TCR alpha and beta repertoires were sequenced longitudinally. Two healthy male donors, one aged 18 to 30 and one aged 30 to 40 years, were included in the cohort. Bulk PBMC replicates and cell subsets were isolated from blood drawn at multiple timepoints before and after both primary and secondary immunization. Results and caveats for the whole study, not just this receptor: A small share of clonotypes occurred in both CD4 and CD8 compartments, likely arising from convergent recombination. The study included only a couple of donors, which limits how far the findings can be generalized. Computational filtering was needed because FACS-sorted repertoires could contain abundant contaminating clonotypes from the bulk population. The secondary T-cell response was weaker than the primary response but faster, peaking on day 5 instead of day 15. Most clones expanded after primary vaccination were re-detected after the booster (96% of CD4 and roughly 87% of CD8), suggesting broad memory maintenance.

Measured from the cysteine to the phenylalanine, the CDR3 is 16 residues long. Only the CDR3 portion is preserved as DNA: 48 bases, with reading frame beginning at the first base. Trimming at the junction amounts to 2 bases on V and 7 bases on J, and the germline ends lie 17 bases apart. The treatment or condition label on this specimen signifies: live attenuated yellow fever vaccine strain. Two biological replicates of bulk PBMCs were collected at each blood-draw timepoint. A standard Ficoll-Paque protocol was used to isolate PBMCs from peripheral blood. RNA was extracted with TriZol from bulk PBMCs, CD4 and CD8 fractions, and dextramer-positive and dextramer-negative fractions. This clonotype has more than one count but fewer than ten. Its antigen is currently not known. It has no much larger one-base neighbor in the sample; base qualities were not kept. TCR cDNA was synthesized by 5'RACE template switching, which introduced a universal primer site and unique molecular identifiers. cDNA synthesis was primed from both the TCR alpha and TCR beta constant segments. Library amplification used two PCR steps, and the second PCR step added sample barcodes and sequencing adapters. Sequencing of libraries was performed on Illumina HiSeq 2500 (2x100 bp) or NovaSeq (2x150 bp). Concerning the study's data processing: MIGEC handled demultiplexing of reads and collapsing into UMI consensus sequences, while MiXCR performed V(D)J alignment. Using edgeR on replicate PBMC samples, clonotypes were called vaccine-responding if FDR was below 0.01 and the log2 fold change was above 5 up to day 15. Each bulk clonotype was labeled CD4 or CD8 based on which sequenced repertoire, CD4 or CD8, contained the clonotype at higher abundance. The raw public data were reprocessed by TCRdb itself: fastp quality trimming at Q25, MiXCR clonotype calling, in-frame beta chains only. Entries that share a CDR3 protein sequence are merged under the most common genes and DNA. TCRdb's processing, not the authors' own work, is the source of the V and J calls. The sample data list 500,000 to 700,000 distinct CDR3 sequences, and over 15% of these were observed just once. Together, the top ten hold 13% to 15% of the sample.

The sequence was obtained from a man aged 30 to 39 who received the YFV17D yellow fever vaccine. The rearrangement combines TRBV23-1 with TRBJ1-4, with no reliable assignment of the D segment. TRBV23-1 is given ORF status, its function remaining uncertain. The sample here was PBMCs, taken 15 days after the yellow fever booster vaccination. The nucleotides are TGCGCCAGCAGTCAACAACCAAGGCCCCGTTTTGAAAAACTGTTTTTT. Its protein is CASSQQPRPRFEKLFF.